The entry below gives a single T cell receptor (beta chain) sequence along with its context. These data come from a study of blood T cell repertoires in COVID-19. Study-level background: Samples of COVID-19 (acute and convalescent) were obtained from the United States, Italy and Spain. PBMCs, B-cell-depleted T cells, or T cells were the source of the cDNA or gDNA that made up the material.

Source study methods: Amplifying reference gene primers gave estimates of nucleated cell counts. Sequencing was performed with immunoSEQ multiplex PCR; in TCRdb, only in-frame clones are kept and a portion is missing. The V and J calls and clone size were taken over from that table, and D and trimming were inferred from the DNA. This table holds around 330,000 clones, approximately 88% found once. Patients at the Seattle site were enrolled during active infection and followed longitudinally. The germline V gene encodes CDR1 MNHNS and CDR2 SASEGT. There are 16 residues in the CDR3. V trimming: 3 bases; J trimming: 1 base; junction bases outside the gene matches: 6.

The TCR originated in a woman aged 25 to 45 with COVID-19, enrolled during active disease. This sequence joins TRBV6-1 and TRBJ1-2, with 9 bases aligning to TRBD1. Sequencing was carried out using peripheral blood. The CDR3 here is CASSDGTGFFNYGYTF. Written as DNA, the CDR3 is TGTGCCAGCAGTGACGGGACAGGGTTTTTTAACTATGGCTACACCTTC.